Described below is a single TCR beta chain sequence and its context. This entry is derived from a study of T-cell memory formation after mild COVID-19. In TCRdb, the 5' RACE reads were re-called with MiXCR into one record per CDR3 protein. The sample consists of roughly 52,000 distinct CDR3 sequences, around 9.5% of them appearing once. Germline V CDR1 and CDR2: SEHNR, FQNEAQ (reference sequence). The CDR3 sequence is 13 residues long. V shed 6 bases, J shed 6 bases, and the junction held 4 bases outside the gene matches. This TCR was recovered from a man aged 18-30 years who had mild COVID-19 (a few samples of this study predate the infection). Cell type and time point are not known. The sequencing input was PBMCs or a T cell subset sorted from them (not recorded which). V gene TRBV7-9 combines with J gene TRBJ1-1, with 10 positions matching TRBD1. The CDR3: CASRKGQGPEAFF. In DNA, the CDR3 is TGTGCCAGCAGGAAGGGACAGGGGCCTGAAGCTTTCTTT.